Each of the 26 T cell receptor beta chains below was sequenced from the same sample in a study of CD8 T cells in ankylosing spondylitis. TCRdb used MiXCR to reprocess the 5' RACE reads, holding one entry per CDR3 protein. The sample lists about 360,000 distinct CDR3 sequences; approximately 22% were seen once. The sequenced material came from blood, either unsorted or a sorted T cell fraction (not recorded which). These receptors were collected from a male donor with ankylosing spondylitis or in good health (not recorded which).

The chain carries TRBV11-2 and TRBJ2-7; D may be TRBD2 (5 bases). V shed 0 bases and J shed 6 bases, with 12 bases lying between them. CDR3 length equals 14 residues. Germline lookup yields CDR1 SGHAT and CDR2 FQNNGV. CDR3 sequence reads: CASSLDEGATEQYF. CDR3 in DNA: TGTGCCAGCAGCTTAGACGAGGGAGCCACCGAGCAGTACTTC.

The chain carries TRBV6-1 and TRBJ2-5; TRBD1 matches 8 bases. The CDR3 is 15 residues long. After removal of 5 bases from V and 1 base from J, the junction contained 6 bases not matched to a gene. Per the germline V gene, CDR1 is MNHNS and CDR2 is SASEGT. CDR3 loop: CASSRDRTFQETQYF. CDR3 coding DNA: TGTGCCAGCAGTCGGGACAGGACGTTCCAAGAGACCCAGTACTTC.

This clonotype was observed a few times. The V gene is TRBV4-2, the J gene TRBJ2-1; either TRBD1 or TRBD2 may fit D (6 bases each). V lost 1 base and J 8 bases, leaving 15 bases between the germline ends. This CDR3 has 15 residues. Germline V lookup: CDR1 LGHNA, CDR2 YNFKEQ. The CDR3, as DNA: TGTGCCAGCAGCCAAGTTTATAACGGGGGCGATGAGCAGTTCTTC. Protein product: CASSQVYNGGDEQFF.

This clonotype was detected a few times. The chain has TRBV4-1 and TRBJ2-3, with 10 nucleotides matching TRBD2. V lost 0 bases and J lost 2; bases outside the gene matches: 5. Germline V gene data show CDR1 as MGHRA and CDR2 as YSYEKL. This CDR3 region has 17 residues. The CDR3 nucleotides are TGCGCCAGCAGCCAAGATGTACTAGCGGGGATCACAGATACGCAGTATTTT. The encoded protein is CASSQDVLAGITDTQYF.

There are a few counts of this clonotype. The rearrangement uses TRBV12-3 or TRBV12-4 and TRBJ1-6; D remains unclear. This CDR3 contains 12 residues. Trimming took off 3 bases at V and 10 bases at J, with 7 bases between the two ends. The DNA of the CDR3 is TGTGCCAGCAGTTTCCAGGCCTCACCCCTCCACTTT. Protein sequence: CASSFQASPLHF.

The genes are TRBV5-6 and TRBJ2-3; D is unresolved. The CDR3 runs to 16 residues. From germline, CDR1 is SGHDT and CDR2 YYEEEE. V shed 4 bases and J shed 2 bases, with 17 bases lying between them. CDR3 loop: CASSLGRALPTDTQYF. CDR3 DNA sequence: TGTGCCAGCAGCCTTGGACGGGCCCTACCCACAGATACGCAGTATTTT.

This clonotype came up a few times. The J gene is TRBJ2-7, the V gene TRBV12-3 or TRBV12-4; TRBD2 might be the D (7 bases). This CDR3 region has 15 residues. V was clipped by 3 bases and J by 2 bases, with 14 bases between them. The CDR3 region is CASSLGGAFAYEQYF. The CDR3, as DNA: TGTGCCAGCAGTTTGGGGGGGGCTTTCGCCTACGAGCAGTACTTC.

This clonotype was seen more than once but under ten times. The chain joins TRBV18 to TRBJ1-6; D is unresolved. The CDR3 has 16 residues. Germline CDR1 reads KGHSH; CDR2 reads LQKENI. Trimming left V 2 bases short and J 2 bases short, with 10 bases between. The CDR3, as DNA: TGTGCCAGCTCACCAGAGGTGGGTGCCTATAATTCACCCCTCCACTTT. This sequence encodes CASSPEVGAYNSPLHF.

The V gene is TRBV12-3 or TRBV12-4, the J gene TRBJ2-2; TRBD1 is a possible D gene (6 bases). V was trimmed by 4 bases and J by 4 bases, leaving 10 bases between them. The CDR3 is 14 residues long. CDR3: CASSSGTITGELFF. DNA for the CDR3: TGTGCCAGCAGTTCCGGGACAATCACCGGGGAGCTGTTTTTT.

In its sample, this clonotype was seen a few times. J is TRBJ2-7 and V is TRBV24-1; D is possibly TRBD1 (5 bases). Trimming took off 0 bases at V and 1 base at J, with 18 bases between the two ends. CDR3 length equals 18 residues. From germline, CDR1 is KGHDR and CDR2 SFDVKD. The CDR3 DNA follows: TGTGCCACCAGTGATTTGGGTTTTCCGCAGGGTGGGTCCTACGAGCAGTACTTC. As protein: CATSDLGFPQGGSYEQYF.

The chain recombines TRBV29-1 with TRBJ2-7; D might be TRBD2 (5 bases). The CDR3 spans 13 residues. Germline CDR1 is SQVTM and CDR2 is ANQGSEA. Trimming left V 3 bases short and J 0 bases short, with 9 bases between. The CDR3 nucleotides read TGCAGCGTTGAGGGAGCAGACTCCTACGAGCAGTACTTC. Translation: CSVEGADSYEQYF.

The rearrangement links TRBV7-8 to TRBJ2-3, with TRBD2 identical over 10 bases. Germline CDR1 SGHVS, CDR2 FQNEAQ. V was clipped by 4 bases and J by 5 bases; unmatched bases: 9. This CDR3 is built from 16 residues. The DNA for the CDR3 is TGTGCCAGCAGCTCAAAAGCGGGGGGGCCAGGAGATACGCAGTATTTT. This encodes CASSSKAGGPGDTQYF.

The V call is TRBV5-1, the J call TRBJ2-3; TRBD2 is a possible D gene (6 bases). The germline CDR1 and CDR2 sequences are SGHRS and YFSETQ. The V end lost 3 bases, the J end lost 6 bases, and 17 bases lay between the germline ends. CDR3 length: 15 residues. Here the CDR3 reads CASSSRLDASDTQYF. CDR3 bases: TGCGCCAGCAGCTCTAGACTAGACGCCTCCGATACGCAGTATTTT. The complete variable domain, with remaining parts taken from reference TRBV5-1 and TRBJ2-3, reads KAGVTQTPRYLIKTRGQQVTLSCSPISGHRSVSWYQQTPGQGLQFLFEYFSETQRNKGNFPGRFSGRQFSNSRSEMNVSTLELGDSALYLCASSSRLDASDTQYFGPGTRLTVL.

The V and J genes are TRBV6-1 and TRBJ2-5; D may be TRBD2 (5 bases). This CDR3 region has 14 residues. Germline-derived CDR1 and CDR2 are MNHNS and SASEGT. Trimming pared 2 bases from V and 4 bases from J, leaving 11 bases between. DNA of the CDR3: TGTGCCAGCAGTGAAAACGCCCGGGGAGAGACCCAGTACTTC. This gives the protein CASSENARGETQYF.

This chain uses TRBV29-1 with TRBJ2-1, with TRBD2 matching over 7 bases. Germline V gene lookup returns CDR1 SQVTM and CDR2 ANQGSEA. The CDR3 is made up of 15 amino acids. The V and J ends lost 5 bases and 4 bases, in that order; junction bases with no gene match: 11. CDR3 bases: TGCAGCGTTATTTTTGGGGAGGGTCCTTACAATGAGCAGTTCTTC. Translated, it gives CSVIFGEGPYNEQFF.

This rearrangement joins TRBV19 to TRBJ2-1, with TRBD2 identical over 10 bases. From germline, CDR1 is LNHDA and CDR2 SQIVND (reference sequence). J gave up 7 bases and V 5 bases, and 2 bases lay outside the gene matches. This CDR3 is built from 13 residues. The CDR3 loop reads CASSRGLANEQFF. DNA for the CDR3: TGTGCCAGTAGTCGGGGACTAGCGAATGAGCAGTTCTTC.

V usage is TRBV4-2 and J usage is TRBJ2-6; perhaps TRBD1 as D (5 bases). CDR1 is LGHNA, CDR2 YNFKEQ, per germline. Trimming took off 3 bases at V and 1 base at J, with 22 bases between the two ends. The CDR3 has 20 amino acids. CDR3 amino acids: CASSHSIAGQDTSGANVLTF. CDR3 nucleotides: TGTGCCAGCAGCCATAGCATTGCAGGGCAGGACACGTCTGGGGCCAACGTCCTGACTTTC.

The chain couples TRBV12-3 or TRBV12-4 to TRBJ2-4; D may be TRBD2 (6 bases). This CDR3 has 14 amino acids. V was pared by 6 bases and J by 3 bases, with 12 bases between. The CDR3 region is CASREGLSKNIQYF. The CDR3 nucleotides read TGTGCCAGCAGGGAGGGACTCAGCAAAAACATTCAGTACTTC.

This clonotype was counted only a few times. The rearrangement uses TRBV9 and TRBJ2-7; 8 bases line up with TRBD1. Trimming at V came to 0 bases and at J to 2 bases, leaving 4 bases not matched to a gene. The CDR3 has 15 amino acids. Germline CDR1 SGDLS, CDR2 YYNGEE. The CDR3 bases are TGTGCCAGCAGCGTAGAGACAGGGGCTCCCTACGAGCAGTACTTC. It translates to CASSVETGAPYEQYF.

This clonotype turned up a few times. The genes are TRBV4-1 and TRBJ2-7; either TRBD1 or TRBD2 may fit D (5 bases each). This CDR3 comprises 14 residues. The V gene's germline CDR1 is MGHRA and CDR2 YSYEKL. Deletions cut 0 bases from V and 6 bases from J, with 12 bases between. CDR3 sequence reads: CASSQDEWGFEQYF. CDR3 DNA: TGCGCCAGCAGCCAAGATGAGTGGGGGTTCGAGCAGTACTTC.

CDR3 coding DNA: TGTGCCAGCAGTCACTCTATGGTATCCGCAGAGACCCAGTACTTC. Amino acid sequence: CASSHSMVSAETQYF. The V gene is TRBV28, the J gene TRBJ2-5; no reliable D call. Trimming pared 5 bases from V and 4 bases from J, leaving 17 bases between. This CDR3 is built from 15 residues. Germline V gives CDR1 MDHEN, CDR2 SYDVKM.

This clonotype was observed a few times. The genes are TRBV11-2 and TRBJ2-1; D gene ambiguous. The CDR3 totals 13 residues. V gave up 0 bases and J gave up 8 bases, with 8 bases separating them. In germline, CDR1 is SGHAT, CDR2 FQNNGV. The chain's CDR3 is CASSLDNGYEQFF. The CDR3 nucleotides read TGTGCCAGCAGCTTAGATAACGGGTATGAGCAGTTCTTC.

This clonotype was seen more than once but under ten times. The V call is TRBV11-2, the J call TRBJ2-5, with 13 bases aligning to TRBD2. V was pared by 5 bases and J by 3 bases, with 3 bases of the junction left unmatched. The CDR3 spans 15 residues. Germline V gene lookup returns CDR1 SGHAT and CDR2 FQNNGV. The CDR3, as DNA: TGTGCCAGCAGCCCTACTAGCGGGGGGGAAGAGACCCAGTACTTC. Translation gives CASSPTSGGEETQYF.

This clonotype has more than one count but fewer than ten. This CDR3 is CASIGGGPEQYF. CDR3 coding DNA: TGTGCCAGCATTGGGGGTGGACCCGAGCAGTACTTC. This chain connects TRBV2 to TRBJ2-7, with D perhaps being TRBD1 or TRBD2 (5 bases each). The ends were cut back, 7 bases at V and 6 bases at J, with 13 bases in the middle. This CDR3 comprises 12 residues. Germline V gives CDR1 SNHLY, CDR2 FYNNEI.

This clonotype was observed a few times. The J gene is TRBJ2-7, the V gene TRBV9, with 11 bases aligning to TRBD2. The CDR3 length is 14 residues. Trimming cost V 3 bases and J 4 bases; bases outside gene matches: 3. Per germline, CDR1 SGDLS and CDR2 YYNGEE. CDR3 in amino acids: CASSAGTSGYEQYF. The CDR3 DNA reads as TGTGCCAGCAGCGCCGGGACTAGCGGTTACGAGCAGTACTTC.

The rearrangement links TRBV6-1 to TRBJ2-7; D might be TRBD1 or TRBD2, each matching 5 bases. CDR3 length equals 14 residues. Per the germline V gene, CDR1 is MNHNS and CDR2 is SASEGT. V was clipped by 6 bases and J by 6 bases, with 18 bases between them. The CDR3 is CASRPVGRSSEQYF. CDR3 nucleotide sequence: TGTGCCAGCAGGCCGGTGGGACGGAGCAGCGAGCAGTACTTC.